Listed here are 13 T cell receptor beta chains from one sample, sequenced in a study of T cell repertoires in cytomegalovirus infection. What these receptors recognize is not known. TCRdb used MiXCR to reprocess the reads, holding one entry per CDR3 protein. This sample yields some 560,000 distinct CDR3 sequences, of which under 45% are seen a single time; 48% belongs to the top ten. Source: cultured PBMCs, taken from culture after CMV antigen stimulation. All receptors come from a human donor in good health (CMV status not recorded). Some clones in this sample may be carry-over from other donors' samples.

CDR3 sequence reads: CASSLGGWGKPNTEAFF. For the CDR3, the DNA is TGTGCCAGCAGCTTAGGGGGGTGGGGTAAGCCGAACACTGAAGCTTTCTTT. V and J are TRBV7-2 and TRBJ1-1; tentatively, D is TRBD1 (5 bases). V lost 1 base, J lost 1 base, and 16 bases lay in between. The CDR3 covers 17 residues. Germline CDR1 and CDR2: SGHTA and FQGNSA.

This rearrangement joins TRBV27 to TRBJ1-1, with D tentatively TRBD1 (5 bases). Germline-derived CDR1 and CDR2 are MNHEY and SMNVEV (reference sequence). CDR3 length: 14 amino acids. V was clipped by 5 bases and J by 5 bases, with 15 bases between them. The CDR3 DNA sequence: TGTGCCAGCAGTACCGTGGGGGGGAGAACTGAAGCTTTCTTT. Translation gives CASSTVGGRTEAFF.

A few counts support this clonotype. J is TRBJ2-2 and V is TRBV7-2; 7 positions agree with TRBD2. The CDR3 covers 18 residues. V was clipped by 5 bases and J by 4 bases; unmatched bases: 16. Germline CDR1 and CDR2: SGHTA and FQGNSA. The CDR3 region is CASSPSAGAHKPTGELFF. CDR3 sequence (DNA): TGTGCCAGCAGCCCCTCGGCGGGAGCCCACAAACCCACCGGGGAGCTGTTTTTT. The complete variable domain, with remaining parts taken from reference TRBV7-2 and TRBJ2-2, reads GAGVSQSPSNKVTEKGKDVELRCDPISGHTALYWYRQSLGQGLEFLIYFQGNSAPDKSGLPSDRFSAERTGGSVSTLTIQRTQQEDSAVYLCASSPSAGAHKPTGELFFGEGSRLTVL.

The chain has TRBV6-5 and TRBJ2-1; perhaps D is TRBD1 or TRBD2 (5 bases each). V was cut by 2 bases and J by 2 bases, with 10 bases left in between. Germline V gene sequence: CDR1 MNHEY, CDR2 SVGAGI. This CDR3 contains 15 residues. The CDR3 bases are TGTGCCAGCAGTTACGGGACCGCCCCCTACAATGAGCAGTTCTTC. This gives the protein CASSYGTAPYNEQFF.

J is TRBJ2-7 and V is TRBV6-8; 9 nucleotides align to TRBD2. The V gene's germline CDR1 is MNHGY and CDR2 SAAAGT. The CDR3 is 13 amino acids. V was pared by 6 bases and J by 3 bases, with 3 bases of the junction left unmatched. Here the CDR3 DNA reads TGTGCCAGCAGAGTGACTAGCGGCTACGAGCAGTACTTC. Encoded protein: CASRVTSGYEQYF.

This clonotype was recorded a few times. The rearrangement uses TRBV28 and TRBJ2-7; the match to TRBD2 covers 9 bases. Germline V gives CDR1 MDHEN, CDR2 SYDVKM. The V and J ends lost 2 bases and 5 bases, in that order; junction bases with no gene match: 7. CDR3 size: 15 residues. Here the CDR3 reads CASSLPEGLAHEQYF. CDR3 nucleotides: TGTGCCAGCAGTTTACCCGAGGGACTAGCTCACGAGCAGTACTTC.

This clonotype was detected only a few times. J is TRBJ2-5 and V is TRBV2, with D possibly TRBD1 on 5 matching bases. Germline assignment: CDR1 SNHLY and CDR2 FYNNEI. This CDR3 has 13 residues. Deletions cut 6 bases from V and 4 bases from J, with 12 bases between. CDR3 protein: CASREYTGETQYF. DNA of the CDR3: TGTGCCAGCAGAGAGTATACAGGAGAGACCCAGTACTTC.

The chain combines TRBV12-3 or TRBV12-4 with TRBJ1-4; D may be TRBD1 (5 bases). This CDR3 comprises 16 residues. With 1 base removed from V and 7 bases from J, the gap between germline ends came to 16 bases. The DNA of the CDR3 is TGTGCCAGCAGTTTAGGGTTTGGAGACAGAGGTGAAAAACTGTTTTTT. It specifies CASSLGFGDRGEKLFF.

The V call is TRBV27, the J call TRBJ2-1; TRBD2 is a possible D gene (6 bases). This CDR3 has 16 amino acids. CDR1 is MNHEY, CDR2 SMNVEV, per germline (reference sequence). The V and J ends lost 5 bases and 7 bases respectively, with 21 bases between them. CDR3 sequence (DNA): TGTGCCAGCAGTCCCCCCCCCGGGAGAGGAGGTAATGAGCAGTTCTTC. It yields the protein CASSPPPGRGGNEQFF.

This clonotype came up a few times. This sequence joins TRBV5-1 and TRBJ1-1; D is perhaps TRBD1 (6 bases). The CDR3 extends over 13 amino acids. Trimming stripped 0 bases from V and 7 bases from J, with 10 bases between. Germline V CDR1 and CDR2: SGHRS, YFSETQ. CDR3 DNA sequence: TGCGCCAGCAGCTTGGGAGGGGGGGTTGAAGCTTTCTTT. Its translation: CASSLGGGVEAFF.

This clonotype turned up a few times. The chain uses TRBV11-2 and TRBJ1-2; D gene ambiguous. CDR3 size: 17 residues. Per germline, CDR1 SGHAT and CDR2 FQNNGV. Trimming took off 4 bases at V and 6 bases at J, with 24 bases between the two ends. This CDR3 reads CASSSFAGEALRDGYTF. The CDR3 DNA sequence: TGTGCCAGCAGCTCCTTTGCTGGGGAGGCTTTAAGGGATGGCTACACCTTC.

This clonotype is a singleton in its sample. The chain combines TRBV6-2 or TRBV6-3 with TRBJ2-3; 8 bases agree with TRBD2. The CDR3 sequence is 14 residues long. Trimming removed 9 bases from V and 1 base from J; junction bases left unmatched: 6. Per germline, CDR1 MNHEY and CDR2 SVGEGT. The CDR3 nucleotides read TGTGCCAGTAAGCGGGAGTTTGGCACAGATACGCAGTATTTT. It specifies CASKREFGTDTQYF.

This chain uses TRBV5-4 with TRBJ2-5, with D uncertain. The CDR3 consists of 14 residues. Germline V CDR1 and CDR2: SGHNT, YYREEE (reference sequence). V was trimmed by 4 bases and J by 2 bases, leaving 12 bases between them. CDR3 region: CASSPRVVQETQYF. The CDR3 DNA follows: TGTGCCAGCAGCCCCCGGGTCGTTCAAGAGACCCAGTACTTC.